This T cell receptor (beta chain) was sequenced in a study of CD8+ T cells in alopecia areata. Study context: Patients in the treated group were given tofacitinib by mouth, 5 to 10 mg twice a day.

After isolation, RNA underwent reverse transcription to generate cDNA as the sequencing template. Libraries were prepared by immunoSEQ multiplex PCR; TCRdb keeps only in-frame clonotypes and omits some of them. The sample lists 150,000 to 200,000 clones; around 58% were seen once. Treatment reported: oral pan-JAK inhibitor, 5-10 mg twice daily. The clonotype originates from a human donor with alopecia areata. This specimen was CD4+ T cells sorted from blood, taken between weeks 55 and 65, from a patient treated with tofacitinib.

The CDR3 region is CASIRGPDQETQYF. The CDR3 nucleotides are TGTGCCAGCATCCGAGGACCCGACCAAGAGACCCAGTACTTC. The chain is built from TRBV2 and TRBJ2-5; D call uncertain. Germline CDR1 SNHLY, CDR2 FYNNEI. The CDR3 is made up of 14 amino acids. V lost 7 bases, J lost 0 bases, and 12 bases lay in between.